This is a list of T cell receptor beta chains from one sample in a study of neurological immune-mediated disorders. One entry per CDR3 protein results from TCRdb running MiXCR on the 5' RACE reads. Of 30,000 to 45,000 distinct CDR3 sequences in the sample, 11% were seen once. Sequenced input: CD4+ T cells from blood. All receptors come from a young woman with HTLV-1-associated myelopathy (HAM/TSP). Each CDR3 is given with its conserved first and last residue. A D gene is named only where the DNA matches it firmly. The size field is filled for only some rows; it gives once, few, many or a size class.

V,D,size,J,DNA,CDR3
TRBV20-1,-,many,TRBJ1-1,TGCAGTGCTAGATTAGACCACACTGAAGCTTTCTTT,CSARLDHTEAFF
TRBV5-1,TRBD1,medium-sized,TRBJ2-6,TGCGCCAGCAGCTCTGGACAGGGCCTCCTCTCTGGGGCCAACGTCCTGACTTTC,CASSSGQGLLSGANVLTF
TRBV12-3/TRBV12-4,-,many,TRBJ1-2,TGTGCCAGCAGCCCGGGACGGATCATCTATGGCTACACCTTC,CASSPGRIIYGYTF
TRBV20-1,TRBD1,medium-sized,TRBJ2-7,TGCAGTGCCAGTCTTCCATCGGGACAGGTATACGAGCAGTACTTC,CSASLPSGQVYEQYF
TRBV13,TRBD1,many,TRBJ2-3,TGTGCCAGCAGCAAATGGGGACAGGGCACAGATACGCAGTATTTT,CASSKWGQGTDTQYF
TRBV5-1,-,-,TRBJ2-5,TGCGCCAGCAGCTTGGCCCAGCAGCAAGAGACCCAGTACTTC,CASSLAQQQETQYF
TRBV10-2,-,many,TRBJ1-1,TGCGCCAGCAGAAGGGACACAGACAATGAAGCTTTCTTT,CASRRDTDNEAFF
TRBV6-5,-,many,TRBJ1-2,TGTGCCAGCAGTCCCACTACTACCTATGGCTACACCTTC,CASSPTTTYGYTF
TRBV10-3,TRBD2,many,TRBJ2-7,TGTGCCATCAGTGAGTTCGGGACTAGCGGGATCTCCTACGAGCAGTACTTC,CAISEFGTSGISYEQYF
TRBV7-3,TRBD1,many,TRBJ2-3,TGTGCCAGCACCCCTCTCCCGGGACAGGTTGGGACAGATACGCAGTATTTT,CASTPLPGQVGTDTQYF
TRBV7-2,-,many,TRBJ2-3,TGTGCCAGCAGCCACGACGCCGCCGTGGATACGCAGTATTTT,CASSHDAAVDTQYF
TRBV29-1,-,many,TRBJ1-2,TGCAGCGTTGAAGATGGGGCAGTTTCTAACTATGGCTACACCTTC,CSVEDGAVSNYGYTF
TRBV29-1,-,-,TRBJ2-5,TGCAGCGTTCGAGAGCGAGAGACCCAGTACTTC,CSVRERETQYF
TRBV6-2/TRBV6-3,TRBD1,many,TRBJ2-7,TGTGCCAGCAGTTACACAGGGGCTCTCTCCTACGAGCAGTACTTC,CASSYTGALSYEQYF
TRBV5-1,TRBD1,many,TRBJ1-4,TGCGCCAGCAGACCTCAAGACAGGGAGTACGAAAAACTGTTTTTT,CASRPQDREYEKLFF
TRBV29-1,TRBD1,many,TRBJ2-1,TGCAGCGTCGGGACCGGGACAGGGGCCAATGAGCAGTTCTTC,CSVGTGTGANEQFF
TRBV12-3/TRBV12-4,-,many,TRBJ2-1,TGTGCCAGCAGCACGCCCAGGACCCCCCCACTGAGGTTCTTC,CASSTPRTPPLRFF
TRBV19,TRBD1,many,TRBJ2-3,TGTGCCAGTAGTACCCTAACCGGGACAGGGGGCTCCTTGCAGTATTTT,CASSTLTGTGGSLQYF
TRBV20-1,TRBD1,many,TRBJ1-2,TGCAGTGCTAGGCATTCTGACAGGGGATATGGCTACACCTTC,CSARHSDRGYGYTF
TRBV20-1,-,many,TRBJ2-1,TGCAGTGCTAGACCAGGGGACCTCTACAATGAGCAGTTCTTC,CSARPGDLYNEQFF
TRBV7-8,-,many,TRBJ2-3,TGTGCCAGCAGCCTTGTACTTCAGGGGGGCGCAGATACGCAGTATTTT,CASSLVLQGGADTQYF